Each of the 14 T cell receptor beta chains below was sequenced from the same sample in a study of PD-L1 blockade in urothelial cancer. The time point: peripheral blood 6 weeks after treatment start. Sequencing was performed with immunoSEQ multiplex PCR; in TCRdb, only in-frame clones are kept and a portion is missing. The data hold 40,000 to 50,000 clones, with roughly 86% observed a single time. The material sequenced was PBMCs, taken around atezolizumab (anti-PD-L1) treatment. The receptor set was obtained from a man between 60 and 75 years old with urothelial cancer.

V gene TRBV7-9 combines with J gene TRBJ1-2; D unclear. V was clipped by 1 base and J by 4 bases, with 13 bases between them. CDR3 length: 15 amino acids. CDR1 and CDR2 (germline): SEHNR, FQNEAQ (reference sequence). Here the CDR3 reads CASSLGPGSSYGYTF. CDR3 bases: TGTGCCAGCAGCTTAGGTCCGGGTAGTAGCTATGGCTACACCTTC. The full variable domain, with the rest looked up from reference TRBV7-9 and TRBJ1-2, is DTGVSQNPRHKITKRGQNVTFRCDPISEHNRLYWYRQTLGQGPEFLTYFQNEAQLEKSRLLSDRFSAERPKGSFSTLEIQRTEQGDSAMYLCASSLGPGSSYGYTFGSGTRLTVV.

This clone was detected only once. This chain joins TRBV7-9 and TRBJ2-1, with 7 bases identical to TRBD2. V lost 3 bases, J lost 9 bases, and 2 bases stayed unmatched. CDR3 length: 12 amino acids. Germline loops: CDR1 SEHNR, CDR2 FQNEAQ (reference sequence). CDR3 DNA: TGTGCCAGCAGCTTGGGGGGGGGTGAGCAGTTCTTC. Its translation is CASSLGGGEQFF. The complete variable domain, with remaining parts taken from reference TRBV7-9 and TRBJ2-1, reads DTGVSQNPRHKITKRGQNVTFRCDPISEHNRLYWYRQTLGQGPEFLTYFQNEAQLEKSRLLSDRFSAERPKGSFSTLEIQRTEQGDSAMYLCASSLGGGEQFFGPGTRLTVL.

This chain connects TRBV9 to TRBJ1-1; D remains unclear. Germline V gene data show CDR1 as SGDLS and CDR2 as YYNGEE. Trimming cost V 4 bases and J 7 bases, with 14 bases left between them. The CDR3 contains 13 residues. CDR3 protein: CASSHDTVGEAFF. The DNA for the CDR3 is TGTGCCAGCAGCCACGACACCGTGGGTGAAGCTTTCTTT.

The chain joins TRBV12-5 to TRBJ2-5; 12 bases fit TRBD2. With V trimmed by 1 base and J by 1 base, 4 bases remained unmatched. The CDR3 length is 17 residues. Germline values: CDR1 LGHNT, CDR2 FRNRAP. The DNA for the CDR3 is TGTGCTAGTGGTTTGGGACTAGCGGGGGACTTCCAAGAGACCCAGTACTTC. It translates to CASGLGLAGDFQETQYF.

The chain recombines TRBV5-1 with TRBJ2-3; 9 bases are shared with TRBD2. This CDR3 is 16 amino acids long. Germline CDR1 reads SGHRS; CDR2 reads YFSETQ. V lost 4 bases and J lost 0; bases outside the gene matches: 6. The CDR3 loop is CASSAGTSPSTDTQYF. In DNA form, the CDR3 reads TGCGCCAGCAGCGCTGGGACTAGCCCCAGCACAGATACGCAGTATTTT.

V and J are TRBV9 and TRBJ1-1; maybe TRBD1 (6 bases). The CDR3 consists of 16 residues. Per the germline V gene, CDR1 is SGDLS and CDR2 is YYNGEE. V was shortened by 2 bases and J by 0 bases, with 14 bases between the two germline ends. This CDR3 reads CASSVGHSEMNTEAFF. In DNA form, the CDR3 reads TGTGCCAGCAGCGTGGGACACTCCGAGATGAACACTGAAGCTTTCTTT.

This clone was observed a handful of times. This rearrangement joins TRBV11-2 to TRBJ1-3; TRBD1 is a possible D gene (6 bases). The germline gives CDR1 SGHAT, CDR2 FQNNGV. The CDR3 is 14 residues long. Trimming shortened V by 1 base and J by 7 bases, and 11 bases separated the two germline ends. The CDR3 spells CASSLGSTGNTIYF. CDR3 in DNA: TGTGCCAGCAGCTTAGGAAGTACAGGGAACACCATATATTTT.

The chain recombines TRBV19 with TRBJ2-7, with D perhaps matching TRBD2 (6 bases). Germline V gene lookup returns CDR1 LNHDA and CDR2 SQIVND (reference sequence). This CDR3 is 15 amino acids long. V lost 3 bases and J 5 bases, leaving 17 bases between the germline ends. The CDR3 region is CASSIATRKGHEQYF. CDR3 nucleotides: TGTGCCAGTAGTATTGCGACTAGAAAGGGTCACGAGCAGTACTTC.

CDR3 bases: TGTGCCAGCAGTCCCACAGGGGAGAGGGGGCAGCCCCAGCATTTT. This codes for CASSPTGERGQPQHF. This chain joins TRBV6-5 and TRBJ1-5; 7 positions agree with TRBD1. The CDR3 totals 15 residues. From germline, CDR1 is MNHEY and CDR2 SVGAGI. With V trimmed by 5 bases and J by 7 bases, 11 bases remained unmatched.

In DNA form, the CDR3 reads TGCGCCAGCAGCTTAAGAGTGTCCATCTCTGGGGCCAACGTCCTGACTTTC. Translation: CASSLRVSISGANVLTF. The chain couples TRBV5-1 to TRBJ2-6, with D hard to call. V was pared by 2 bases and J by 0 bases, with 12 bases between. Germline values: CDR1 SGHRS, CDR2 YFSETQ. The CDR3 is 17 residues long. The full variable domain, completed using reference TRBV5-1 and TRBJ2-6, is KAGVTQTPRYLIKTRGQQVTLSCSPISGHRSVSWYQQTPGQGLQFLFEYFSETQRNKGNFPGRFSGRQFSNSRSEMNVSTLELGDSALYLCASSLRVSISGANVLTFGAGSRLTVL.

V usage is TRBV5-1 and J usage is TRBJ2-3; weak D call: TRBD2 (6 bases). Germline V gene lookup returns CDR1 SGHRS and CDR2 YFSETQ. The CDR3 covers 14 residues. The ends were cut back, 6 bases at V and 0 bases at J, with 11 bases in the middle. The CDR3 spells CASIGGPSTDTQYF. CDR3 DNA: TGCGCCAGCATCGGAGGGCCAAGCACAGATACGCAGTATTTT.

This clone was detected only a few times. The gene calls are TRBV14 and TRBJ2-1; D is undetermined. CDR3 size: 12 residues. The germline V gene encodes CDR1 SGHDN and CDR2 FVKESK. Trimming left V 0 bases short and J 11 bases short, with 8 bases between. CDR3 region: CASSQDPRQQFF. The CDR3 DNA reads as TGTGCCAGCAGCCAAGATCCGCGGCAGCAGTTCTTC.

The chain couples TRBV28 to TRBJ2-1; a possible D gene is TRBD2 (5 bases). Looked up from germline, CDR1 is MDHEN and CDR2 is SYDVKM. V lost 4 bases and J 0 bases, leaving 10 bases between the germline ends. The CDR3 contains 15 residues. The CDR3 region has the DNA TGTGCCAGCAGTTCGGCGGGCCTCTCCTACAATGAGCAGTTCTTC. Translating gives CASSSAGLSYNEQFF. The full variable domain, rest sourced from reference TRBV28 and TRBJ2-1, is DVKVTQSSRYLVKRTGEKVFLECVQDMDHENMFWYRQDPGLGLRLIYFSYDVKMKEKGDIPEGYSVSREKKERFSLILESASTNQTSMYLCASSSAGLSYNEQFFGPGTRLTVL.

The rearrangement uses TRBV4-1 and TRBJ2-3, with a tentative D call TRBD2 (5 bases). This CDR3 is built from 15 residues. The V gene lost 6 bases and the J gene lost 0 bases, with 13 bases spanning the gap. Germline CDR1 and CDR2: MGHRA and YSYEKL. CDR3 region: CASRSSVGSTDTQYF. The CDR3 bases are TGCGCCAGCAGGAGTAGCGTGGGGAGCACAGATACGCAGTATTTT.